The rows below give T cell receptor beta chains drawn from one sample of a study of blood T cell repertoires in COVID-19. Data came from immunoSEQ multiplex PCR; TCRdb stores just in-frame clones and leaves some out. Of tens of thousands of clones listed, more than 75% are singletons. Sample: peripheral blood. Every receptor here comes from a human donor in a cohort sampled during active COVID-19. Both conserved end residues are part of each CDR3. D genes are given only for firm matches. Expanded clones get a size class; other rows say once, few or many, or leave the size out.

v_gene: TRBV29-1; d_gene: .; j_gene: TRBJ2-1; abundance: .; CDR3nt: TGCAGCGCCGAACTTAGATACGGGGTCTACAATGAGCAGTTCTTC; CDR3aa: CSAELRYGVYNEQFF
v_gene: TRBV19; d_gene: .; j_gene: TRBJ1-2; abundance: once; CDR3nt: TGTGCCAGTAGTATGAGTTGGGGGCGGTTAAGAGAAGGCTACACCTTC; CDR3aa: CASSMSWGRLREGYTF
v_gene: TRBV6-2/TRBV6-3; d_gene: TRBD1; j_gene: TRBJ1-6; abundance: few; CDR3nt: TGTGCCAGCAGTTCCGGGACAGTTAATTCACCCCTCCACTTT; CDR3aa: CASSSGTVNSPLHF
v_gene: TRBV21-1; d_gene: .; j_gene: TRBJ1-1; abundance: .; CDR3nt: TGTGCCAGCAGCGCTCCATTCAGTCAGGGGGCGGGGAACACTGAAGCTTTCTTT; CDR3aa: CASSAPFSQGAGNTEAFF
v_gene: TRBV27; d_gene: TRBD2; j_gene: TRBJ2-5; abundance: .; CDR3nt: TGTGCCAGCAGTTCGCTCCTTAGCGGGAAAGAGACCCAGTACTTC; CDR3aa: CASSSLLSGKETQYF
v_gene: TRBV11-2; d_gene: TRBD2; j_gene: TRBJ2-1; abundance: few; CDR3nt: TGTGCCAGCAGCTTAGATCTTATTCCGACTAGCGGGATGTCGAATGAGCAGTTCTTC; CDR3aa: CASSLDLIPTSGMSNEQFF
v_gene: TRBV5-1; d_gene: TRBD2; j_gene: TRBJ2-3; abundance: .; CDR3nt: TGCGCCAGCAGCTTGGCTTCACGGGGGGGAGATACGCAGTATTTT; CDR3aa: CASSLASRGGDTQYF
v_gene: TRBV2; d_gene: .; j_gene: TRBJ2-7; abundance: .; CDR3nt: TGTGCCAGCAGTGAGTCAGCGCCGATCGAGCAGTACTTC; CDR3aa: CASSESAPIEQYF
v_gene: TRBV7-9; d_gene: .; j_gene: TRBJ1-2; abundance: .; CDR3nt: TGTGCCAGCAGTCTCGGGTTGGCGAACTATGGCTACACCTTC; CDR3aa: CASSLGLANYGYTF
v_gene: TRBV12-3/TRBV12-4; d_gene: .; j_gene: TRBJ1-5; abundance: .; CDR3nt: TGTGCCAGCAGTTTAGCCAGTTTTCAGCCCCAGCATTTT; CDR3aa: CASSLASFQPQHF
v_gene: TRBV7-2; d_gene: .; j_gene: TRBJ2-7; abundance: .; CDR3nt: TGTGCCAGCAGCTTAAGGCCAGGGCTCGAGCAGTACTTC; CDR3aa: CASSLRPGLEQYF
v_gene: TRBV10-1; d_gene: .; j_gene: TRBJ1-1; abundance: few; CDR3nt: TGCGCCAGCAGTGAGTCCGGGGGAATAAACGGGCGAAACGAAGCTTTCTTT; CDR3aa: CASSESGGINGRNEAFF
v_gene: TRBV19; d_gene: TRBD2; j_gene: TRBJ2-5; abundance: .; CDR3nt: TGTGCCAGTAGTATAGGGCCTAGCGGGAAAGAGACCCAGTACTTC; CDR3aa: CASSIGPSGKETQYF
v_gene: TRBV5-1; d_gene: TRBD2; j_gene: TRBJ2-7; abundance: once; CDR3nt: TGCGCCAGCAGCCCCCGGGGGGGCTCCTACGAGCAGTACTTC; CDR3aa: CASSPRGGSYEQYF
v_gene: TRBV6-5; d_gene: TRBD2; j_gene: TRBJ2-3; abundance: .; CDR3nt: TGTGCCAGCAAACCCGGGACTATCACAGATACGCAGTATTTT; CDR3aa: CASKPGTITDTQYF
v_gene: TRBV5-1; d_gene: .; j_gene: TRBJ2-7; abundance: .; CDR3nt: TGCGCCAGCAGCTTGGCAGGGCCTTCCTACGAGCAGTACTTC; CDR3aa: CASSLAGPSYEQYF
v_gene: TRBV27; d_gene: TRBD1; j_gene: TRBJ1-1; abundance: few; CDR3nt: TGTGCCAGCCAAGACAGGGGGGAGGACACTGAAGCTTTCTTT; CDR3aa: CASQDRGEDTEAFF
v_gene: TRBV5-8; d_gene: TRBD1; j_gene: TRBJ1-1; abundance: .; CDR3nt: TGTGCCAGCAGCTCCCACTTGCCGGACAGGCTTACTGAAGCTTTCTTT; CDR3aa: CASSSHLPDRLTEAFF
v_gene: TRBV27; d_gene: .; j_gene: TRBJ1-5; abundance: .; CDR3nt: TGTGCCAGCAGTTTAGGAGGGAGGGGCAATCAGCCCCAGCATTTT; CDR3aa: CASSLGGRGNQPQHF
v_gene: TRBV25-1; d_gene: TRBD1; j_gene: TRBJ2-2; abundance: .; CDR3nt: TGTGCCAGCAGACAGGGGGAAGAGAACACCGGGGAGCTGTTTTTT; CDR3aa: CASRQGEENTGELFF
v_gene: TRBV6-1; d_gene: TRBD1; j_gene: TRBJ2-2; abundance: .; CDR3nt: TGTGCCAGCAGTGAACGCCGGAGCAGGGGGACCACCGGGGAGCTGTTTTTT; CDR3aa: CASSERRSRGTTGELFF
v_gene: TRBV30; d_gene: .; j_gene: TRBJ1-2; abundance: .; CDR3nt: TGTGCCTCAAATGGCTACACCTTC; CDR3aa: CASNGYTF
v_gene: TRBV4-3; d_gene: TRBD1; j_gene: TRBJ1-6; abundance: .; CDR3nt: TGCGCCAGCAGCCAAGTCGGACAGGGAGCTAATTCACCCCTCCACTTT; CDR3aa: CASSQVGQGANSPLHF
v_gene: TRBV5-6; d_gene: TRBD1; j_gene: TRBJ2-7; abundance: .; CDR3nt: TGTGCCAGCAGCTCGGACACTCGGACAGGGTACGAGCAGTACTTC; CDR3aa: CASSSDTRTGYEQYF
v_gene: TRBV5-1; d_gene: TRBD1; j_gene: TRBJ2-5; abundance: .; CDR3nt: TGCGCCAGCAGCTTGGCTCCGACAGGGACCAAAGAGACCCAGTACTTC; CDR3aa: CASSLAPTGTKETQYF
v_gene: TRBV28; d_gene: .; j_gene: TRBJ2-3; abundance: .; CDR3nt: TGTGCCAGCAGGGGGGGAGGTTCAGGTACGCAGTATTTT; CDR3aa: CASRGGGSGTQYF
v_gene: TRBV6-1; d_gene: .; j_gene: TRBJ1-5; abundance: .; CDR3nt: TGTGCCAGCAGTGAAGCGTGGGCGAATCAGCCCCAGCATTTT; CDR3aa: CASSEAWANQPQHF
v_gene: TRBV9; d_gene: .; j_gene: TRBJ2-7; abundance: .; CDR3nt: TGTGCCAGCAGCGTAGGGGTATTAGCGGCACCCTACGAGCAGTACTTC; CDR3aa: CASSVGVLAAPYEQYF
v_gene: TRBV28; d_gene: .; j_gene: TRBJ1-5; abundance: few; CDR3nt: TGTGCCAGCAGTTTGGGGGGAACAAGCAATCAGCCCCAGCATTTT; CDR3aa: CASSLGGTSNQPQHF
v_gene: TRBV19; d_gene: .; j_gene: TRBJ2-7; abundance: .; CDR3nt: TGTGCCAGTAACGACGGGACCTACGAGCAGTACTTC; CDR3aa: CASNDGTYEQYF
v_gene: TRBV10-3; d_gene: .; j_gene: TRBJ1-2; abundance: .; CDR3nt: TGTGCCACTACAGAACCGAACTCAGCCCCATCTAATGGCTACACCTTC; CDR3aa: CATTEPNSAPSNGYTF
v_gene: TRBV7-2; d_gene: .; j_gene: TRBJ1-5; abundance: .; CDR3nt: TGTGCCAGCAGCTTATTGGGGCCGAATAGCAATCAGCCCCAGCATTTT; CDR3aa: CASSLLGPNSNQPQHF
v_gene: TRBV12-3/TRBV12-4; d_gene: .; j_gene: TRBJ2-4; abundance: .; CDR3nt: TGTGCCAGCAGTATCGCAGCCGGGCAGGGGAAAGAGTTC; CDR3aa: CASSIAAGQGKEF
v_gene: TRBV7-8; d_gene: TRBD1; j_gene: TRBJ1-5; abundance: .; CDR3nt: TGTGCCAGCAGCTTAGTCACAGGGGGCGGAACGAGCAATCAGCCCCAGCATTTT; CDR3aa: CASSLVTGGGTSNQPQHF
v_gene: TRBV19; d_gene: TRBD1; j_gene: TRBJ1-2; abundance: .; CDR3nt: TGTGCCAGTAGAAAGGTTACAGGGGACTATGGCTACACCTTC; CDR3aa: CASRKVTGDYGYTF
v_gene: TRBV7-2; d_gene: .; j_gene: TRBJ1-2; abundance: few; CDR3nt: TGTGCCAGCAGCTTAGGGGGGCAGGGATCATCTGGCTACACCTTC; CDR3aa: CASSLGGQGSSGYTF
v_gene: TRBV5-1; d_gene: TRBD2; j_gene: TRBJ2-1; abundance: .; CDR3nt: TGCGCCAGCAGCTTGGACGGCGGGAGGGCAACTGAGCAGTTCTTC; CDR3aa: CASSLDGGRATEQFF
v_gene: TRBV28; d_gene: TRBD1; j_gene: TRBJ2-4; abundance: .; CDR3nt: TGTGCCAGCAGCCATAGGACAGGGGGAAAAAACATTCAGTACTTC; CDR3aa: CASSHRTGGKNIQYF
v_gene: TRBV3-1/TRBV3-2; d_gene: .; j_gene: TRBJ1-2; abundance: .; CDR3nt: TGTGCCAGCAGCCAAGGGCACCAGGACTATGGCTACACCTTC; CDR3aa: CASSQGHQDYGYTF
v_gene: TRBV11-2; d_gene: TRBD2; j_gene: TRBJ2-7; abundance: .; CDR3nt: TGTGCCAGCAGCCCGGGGGGCTACGAGCAGTACTTC; CDR3aa: CASSPGGYEQYF
v_gene: TRBV6-1; d_gene: TRBD2; j_gene: TRBJ2-1; abundance: .; CDR3nt: TGTGCCAGCAGTGAAACGCGACTAGCGGGAGGACATGAGCAGTTCTTC; CDR3aa: CASSETRLAGGHEQFF
v_gene: TRBV27; d_gene: .; j_gene: TRBJ1-3; abundance: few; CDR3nt: TGTGCCAGCAGTCCCCGCGGGGCTGGAAACACCATATATTTT; CDR3aa: CASSPRGAGNTIYF
v_gene: TRBV12-3/TRBV12-4; d_gene: .; j_gene: TRBJ1-5; abundance: large; CDR3nt: TGTGCCAGCAGGGCGACAGATCAGCCCCAGCATTTT; CDR3aa: CASRATDQPQHF
v_gene: TRBV18; d_gene: TRBD2; j_gene: TRBJ2-3; abundance: .; CDR3nt: TGTGCCAGCTCACCACCCTCGGGGCTAGCGGGGTACACAGATACGCAGTATTTT; CDR3aa: CASSPPSGLAGYTDTQYF